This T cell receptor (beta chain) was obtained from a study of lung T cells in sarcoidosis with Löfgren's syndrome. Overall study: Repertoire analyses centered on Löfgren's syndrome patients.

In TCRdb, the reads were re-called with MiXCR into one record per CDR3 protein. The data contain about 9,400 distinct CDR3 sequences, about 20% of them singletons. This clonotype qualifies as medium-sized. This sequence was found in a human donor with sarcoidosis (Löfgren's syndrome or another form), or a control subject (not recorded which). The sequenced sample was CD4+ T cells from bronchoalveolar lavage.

CDR3 bases: TGTGCCAGCAGTTTACCACCAGGAAACACCATATATTTT. This sequence encodes CASSLPPGNTIYF. The rearrangement joins TRBV28 to TRBJ1-3, with D unclear. The CDR3 spans 13 residues. V was cut by 2 bases and J by 4 bases, with 6 bases left in between. CDR1 MDHEN and CDR2 SYDVKM come from the germline V gene.